This entry describes one T cell receptor beta chain. What it recognizes is unknown. Random hexamers primed reverse transcription of about 0.5 to 1 ug RNA. Amplification of TCR beta CDR3 used immunoSEQ multiplex PCR across 54 Vbeta and 13 Jbeta. TCRdb reprocessed the immunoSEQ multiplex PCR reads with MiXCR, giving one entry per CDR3 protein. Of approximately 180,000 distinct CDR3 sequences in the sample, roughly 94% were seen once. These data come from a study of CD8 T cells in Susac syndrome. Study-level background: The sequenced Susac syndrome patients included about 6 who had clinically active disease and roughly 8 who were in remission.

Study-level findings and limits: In its TCR sequencing and HLA analysis, the study acknowledged that the number of individuals was relatively small. Clonal expansion was not seen in any Susac syndrome CD4+ T cell repertoire.

Material for sequencing was CD4+ T cells from PBMCs. The receptor was isolated from a human donor with Susac syndrome.

The CDR3 protein is CASSRGRRTEAFF. Written as DNA, the CDR3 is TGTGCCAGTAGTAGGGGCCGGCGCACTGAAGCTTTCTTT. The gene calls are TRBV19 and TRBJ1-1; D might be TRBD1 (5 bases). V lost 4 bases and J 4 bases, leaving 10 bases between the germline ends. The CDR3 contains 13 residues. The germline CDR1 and CDR2 sequences are LNHDA and SQIVND (reference sequence). The full variable domain, with the rest looked up from reference TRBV19 and TRBJ1-1, is DGGITQSPKYLFRKEGQNVTLSCEQNLNHDAMYWYRQDPGQGLRLIYYSQIVNDFQKGDIAEGYSVSREKKESFPLTVTSAQKNPTAFYLCASSRGRRTEAFFGQGTRLTVV.